This T cell receptor (beta chain) was captured by sequencing in a study of CD8 T cells in Susac syndrome. Trimming cost V 5 bases and J 3 bases; bases outside gene matches: 7. The CDR3 covers 15 residues. Germline CDR1 reads MNHEY; CDR2 reads SMNVEV (reference sequence). Reverse transcription of about 0.45 to 1 ug RNA was carried out with random hexamers. MiXCR, run by TCRdb on the immunoSEQ multiplex PCR reads, gives a single entry per CDR3 protein. This sample has some 400,000 distinct CDR3 sequences, with 75% to 90% found just once. Sequencing of TCR beta covered CD8+ and CD4+ T cells obtained from blood. The patients who served as multiple sclerosis controls were treatment-naive and had stable or active relapsing-remitting disease that fulfilled the revised McDonald criteria.

This receptor was identified in a human donor with multiple sclerosis. The material sequenced was CD8+ T cells from PBMCs. The chain couples TRBV27 to TRBJ1-2, with TRBD1 matching over 9 bases. In nucleotides, the CDR3 is TGTGCCAGCAGTCAGATCACAGGGGGCGACTATGGCTACACCTTC. Translating gives CASSQITGGDYGYTF.